The present TCR beta chain was sequenced within a study of identical twins. Germline V gene sequence: CDR1 DFQATT, CDR2 SNEGSKA (reference sequence). The CDR3 covers 12 residues. TCRdb reprocessed the 5' RACE reads via MiXCR and lists one record per CDR3 protein. The data show hundreds of thousands of distinct CDR3 sequences, around 6.9% seen once. This clonotype appeared many times. No antigen is known for it. Healthy Caucasian individuals made up all the donors. Findings and caveats of the study: Zero-insertion analyses might be partly confounded by invariant T cells like MAIT and iNKT.

The same specimen was also included in a second study, on yellow fever vaccine responses in identical twins.

The rearrangement joins TRBV20-1 to TRBJ2-3; D is possibly TRBD1 or TRBD2 (5 bases each). This receptor was identified in a woman between 18 and 30 years old in good health. Sequences were obtained from memory (CD45RO+) T cells sorted from blood. The CDR3 here is CSQWDSTDTQYF. CDR3 DNA sequence: TGCAGCCAATGGGACAGCACAGATACGCAGTATTTT.